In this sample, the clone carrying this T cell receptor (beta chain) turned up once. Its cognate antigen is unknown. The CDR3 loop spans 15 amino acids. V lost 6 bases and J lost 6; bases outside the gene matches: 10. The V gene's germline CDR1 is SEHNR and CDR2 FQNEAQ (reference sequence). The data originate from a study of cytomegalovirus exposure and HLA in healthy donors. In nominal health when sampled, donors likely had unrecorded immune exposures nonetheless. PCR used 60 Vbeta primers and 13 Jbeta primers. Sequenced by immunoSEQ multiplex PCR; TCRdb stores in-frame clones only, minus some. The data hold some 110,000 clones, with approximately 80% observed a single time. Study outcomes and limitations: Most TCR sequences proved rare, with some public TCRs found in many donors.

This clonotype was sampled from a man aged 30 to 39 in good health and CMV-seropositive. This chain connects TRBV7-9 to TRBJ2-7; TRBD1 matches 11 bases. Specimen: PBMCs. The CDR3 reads CASRDGTGGTSEQYF. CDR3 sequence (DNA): TGTGCCAGCAGGGACGGGACAGGGGGAACAAGCGAGCAGTACTTC.